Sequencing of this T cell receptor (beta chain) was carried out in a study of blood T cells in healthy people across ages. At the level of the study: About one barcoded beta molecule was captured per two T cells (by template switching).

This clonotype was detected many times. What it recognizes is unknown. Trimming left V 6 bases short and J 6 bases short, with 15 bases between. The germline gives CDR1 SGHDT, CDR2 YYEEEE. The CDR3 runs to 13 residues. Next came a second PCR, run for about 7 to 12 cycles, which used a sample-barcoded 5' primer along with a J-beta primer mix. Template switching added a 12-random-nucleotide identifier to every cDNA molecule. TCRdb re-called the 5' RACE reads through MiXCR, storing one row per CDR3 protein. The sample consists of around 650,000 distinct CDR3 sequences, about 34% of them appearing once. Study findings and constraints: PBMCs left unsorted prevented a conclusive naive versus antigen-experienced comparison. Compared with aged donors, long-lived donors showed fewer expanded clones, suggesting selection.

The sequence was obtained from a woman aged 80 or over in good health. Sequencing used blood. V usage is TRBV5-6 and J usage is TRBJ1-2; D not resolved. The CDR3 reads CASMPGPWDGYTF. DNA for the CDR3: TGTGCCAGCATGCCGGGCCCATGGGATGGCTACACCTTC.